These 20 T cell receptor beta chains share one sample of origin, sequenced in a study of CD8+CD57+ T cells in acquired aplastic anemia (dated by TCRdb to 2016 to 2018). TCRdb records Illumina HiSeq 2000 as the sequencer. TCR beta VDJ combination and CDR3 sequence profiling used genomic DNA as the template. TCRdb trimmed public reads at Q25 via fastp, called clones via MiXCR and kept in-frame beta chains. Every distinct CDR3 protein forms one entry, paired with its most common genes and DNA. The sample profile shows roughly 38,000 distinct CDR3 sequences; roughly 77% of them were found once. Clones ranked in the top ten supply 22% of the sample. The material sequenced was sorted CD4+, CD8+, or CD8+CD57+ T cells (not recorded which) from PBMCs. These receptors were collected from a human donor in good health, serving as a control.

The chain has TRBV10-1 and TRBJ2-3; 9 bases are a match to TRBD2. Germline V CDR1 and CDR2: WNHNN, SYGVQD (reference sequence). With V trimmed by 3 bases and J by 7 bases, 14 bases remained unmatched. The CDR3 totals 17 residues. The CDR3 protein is CASSDPYERGADYTQYF. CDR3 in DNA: TGCGCCAGCAGTGACCCTTACGAGCGGGGGGCCGACTATACGCAGTATTTT.

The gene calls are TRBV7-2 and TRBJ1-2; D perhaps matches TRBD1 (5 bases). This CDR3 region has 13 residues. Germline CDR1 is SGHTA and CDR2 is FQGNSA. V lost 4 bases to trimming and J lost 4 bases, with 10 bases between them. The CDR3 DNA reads TGTGCCAGCAGCTCGGAGACAGTCTATGGCTACACCTTC. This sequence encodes CASSSETVYGYTF.

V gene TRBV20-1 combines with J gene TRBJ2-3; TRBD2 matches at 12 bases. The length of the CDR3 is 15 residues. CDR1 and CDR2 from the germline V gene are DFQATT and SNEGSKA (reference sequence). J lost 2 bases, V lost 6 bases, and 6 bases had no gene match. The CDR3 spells CSATLAGGPTDTQYF. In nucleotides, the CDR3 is TGCAGTGCGACTCTAGCGGGGGGGCCCACAGATACGCAGTATTTT.

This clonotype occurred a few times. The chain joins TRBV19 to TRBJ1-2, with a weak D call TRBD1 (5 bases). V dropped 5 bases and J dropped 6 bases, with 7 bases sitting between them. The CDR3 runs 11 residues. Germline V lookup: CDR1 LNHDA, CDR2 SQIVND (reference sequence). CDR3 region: CASSFRDGYTF. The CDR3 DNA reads TGTGCCAGTAGTTTCAGGGATGGCTACACCTTC.

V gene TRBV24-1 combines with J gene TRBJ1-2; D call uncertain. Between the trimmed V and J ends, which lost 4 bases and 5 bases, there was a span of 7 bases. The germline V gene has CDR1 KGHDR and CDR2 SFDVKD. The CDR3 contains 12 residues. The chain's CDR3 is CATSEGDYGYTF. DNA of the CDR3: TGTGCCACCAGTGAGGGAGATTATGGCTACACCTTC.

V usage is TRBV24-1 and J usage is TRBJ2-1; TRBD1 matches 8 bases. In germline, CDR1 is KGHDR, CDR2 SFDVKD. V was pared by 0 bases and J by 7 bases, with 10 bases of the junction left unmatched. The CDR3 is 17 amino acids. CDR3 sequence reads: CATSDLGLQGAGNEQFF. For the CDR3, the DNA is TGTGCCACCAGTGATTTGGGGCTCCAGGGGGCTGGAAATGAGCAGTTCTTC.

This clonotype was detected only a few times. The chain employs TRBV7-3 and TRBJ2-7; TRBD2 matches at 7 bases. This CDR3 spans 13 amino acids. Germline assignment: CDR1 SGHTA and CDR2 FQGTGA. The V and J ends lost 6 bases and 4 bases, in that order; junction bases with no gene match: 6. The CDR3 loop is CASSDSGPYEQYF. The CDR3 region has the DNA TGTGCCAGCAGTGATAGCGGGCCATACGAGCAGTACTTC.

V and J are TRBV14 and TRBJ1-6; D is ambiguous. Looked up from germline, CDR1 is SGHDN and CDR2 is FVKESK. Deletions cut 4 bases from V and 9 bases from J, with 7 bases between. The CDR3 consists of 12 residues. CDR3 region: CASSLGFSPLHF. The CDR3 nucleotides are TGTGCCAGCAGCCTAGGGTTTTCACCCCTCCACTTT.

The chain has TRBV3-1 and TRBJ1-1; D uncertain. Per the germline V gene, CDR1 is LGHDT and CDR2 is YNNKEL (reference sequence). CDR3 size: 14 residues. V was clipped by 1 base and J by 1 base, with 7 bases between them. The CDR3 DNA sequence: TGTGCCAGCAGCCAAGGGGTTGGGAACACTGAAGCTTTCTTT. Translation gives CASSQGVGNTEAFF.

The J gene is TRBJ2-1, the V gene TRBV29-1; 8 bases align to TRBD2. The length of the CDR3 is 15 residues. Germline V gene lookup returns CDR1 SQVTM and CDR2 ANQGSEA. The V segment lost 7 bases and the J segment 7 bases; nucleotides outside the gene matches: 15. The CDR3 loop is CSGLVGAGGRNEQFF. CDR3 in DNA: TGCAGCGGCCTTGTTGGGGCGGGAGGTCGGAATGAGCAGTTCTTC.

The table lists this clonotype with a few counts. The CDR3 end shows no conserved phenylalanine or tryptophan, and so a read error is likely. The CDR3 region is CASRKQGALYEQYS. In DNA, the CDR3 is TGTGCCAGCAGAAAACAGGGGGCCCTCTACGAGCAGTACTCC. This chain connects TRBV13 to TRBJ2-7; TRBD1 agrees at 9 bases. V shed 6 bases and J 3 bases; nucleotides not matched to a gene: 6. The germline V gene has CDR1 PRHDT and CDR2 FYEKMQ (reference sequence). CDR3 size: 14 residues.

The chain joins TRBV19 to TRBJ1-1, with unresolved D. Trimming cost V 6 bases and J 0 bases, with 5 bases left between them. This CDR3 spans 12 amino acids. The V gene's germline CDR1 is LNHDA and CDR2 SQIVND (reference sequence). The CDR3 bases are TGTGCCAGTAGCTTAATGAACACTGAAGCTTTCTTT. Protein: CASSLMNTEAFF.

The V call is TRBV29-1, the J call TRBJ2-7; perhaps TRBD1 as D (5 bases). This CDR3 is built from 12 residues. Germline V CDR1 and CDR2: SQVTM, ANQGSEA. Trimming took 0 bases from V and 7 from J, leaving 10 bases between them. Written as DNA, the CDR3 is TGCAGCGTTGAAGAGGACAAGGGAGAGCAGTACTTC. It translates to CSVEEDKGEQYF.

The CDR3 DNA is TGTGCCAGCAGCTCTAGCGGTTACACAGATACGCAGTATTTT. This codes for CASSSSGYTDTQYF. This chain connects TRBV25-1 to TRBJ2-3; TRBD2 matches 7 bases. CDR3 size: 14 residues. V shed 6 bases and J 2 bases; nucleotides not matched to a gene: 5. Per the germline V gene, CDR1 is MGHDK and CDR2 is SYGVNS. Supplemented by reference TRBV25-1 and TRBJ2-3, the full variable domain reads EADIYQTPRYLVIGTGKKITLECSQTMGHDKMYWYQQDPGMELHLIHYSYGVNSTEKGDLSSESTVSRIRTEHFPLTLESARPSHTSQYLCASSSSGYTDTQYFGPGTRLTVL.

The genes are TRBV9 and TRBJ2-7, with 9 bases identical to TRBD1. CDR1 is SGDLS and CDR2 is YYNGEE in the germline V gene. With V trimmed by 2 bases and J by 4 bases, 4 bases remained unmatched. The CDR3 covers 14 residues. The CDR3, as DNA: TGTGCCAGCAGCGTTTCAGGACAGGGGTACGAGCAGTACTTC. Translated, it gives CASSVSGQGYEQYF.

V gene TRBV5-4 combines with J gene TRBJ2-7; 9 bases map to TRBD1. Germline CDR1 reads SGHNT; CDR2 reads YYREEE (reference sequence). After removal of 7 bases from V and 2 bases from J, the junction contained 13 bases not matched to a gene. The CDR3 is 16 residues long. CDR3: CASYTGDRVITYEQYF. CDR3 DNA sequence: TGTGCCAGCTACACTGGGGACAGGGTTATCACCTACGAGCAGTACTTC. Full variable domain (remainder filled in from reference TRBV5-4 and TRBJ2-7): ETGVTQSPTHLIKTRGQQVTLRCSSQSGHNTVSWYQQALGQGPQFIFQYYREEENGRGNFPPRFSGLQFPNYSSELNVNALELDDSALYLCASYTGDRVITYEQYFGPGTRLTVT.

The CDR3 DNA reads as TGTGCCACCAGCAGACCCTCCAATGAGCAGTTCTTC. This sequence encodes CATSRPSNEQFF. The J gene is TRBJ2-1, the V gene TRBV15; the D is unclear. The germline V and J ends were trimmed by 2 bases and 6 bases, with 5 bases remaining between them. CDR1 is LNHNV, CDR2 YYDKDF, per germline (reference sequence). This CDR3 is built from 12 residues.

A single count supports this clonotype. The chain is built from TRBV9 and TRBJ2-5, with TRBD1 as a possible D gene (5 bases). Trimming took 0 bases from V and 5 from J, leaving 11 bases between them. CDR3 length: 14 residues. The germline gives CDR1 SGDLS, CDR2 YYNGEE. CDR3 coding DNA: TGTGCCAGCAGCGTAGTGGGGCTTGGGGAGACCCAGTACTTC. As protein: CASSVVGLGETQYF.

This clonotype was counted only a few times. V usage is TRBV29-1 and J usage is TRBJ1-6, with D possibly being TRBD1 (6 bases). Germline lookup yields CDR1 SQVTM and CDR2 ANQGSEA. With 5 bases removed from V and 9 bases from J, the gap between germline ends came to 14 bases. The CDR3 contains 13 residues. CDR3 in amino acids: CSVLSGEGSPLHF. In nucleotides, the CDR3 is TGCAGCGTTTTATCAGGGGAGGGTTCACCCCTCCACTTT. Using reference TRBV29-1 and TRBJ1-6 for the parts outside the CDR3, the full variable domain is SAVISQKPSRDICQRGTSLTIQCQVDSQVTMMFWYRQQPGQSLTLIATANQGSEATYESGFVIDKFPISRPNLTFSTLTVSNMSPEDSSIYLCSVLSGEGSPLHFGNGTRLTVT.

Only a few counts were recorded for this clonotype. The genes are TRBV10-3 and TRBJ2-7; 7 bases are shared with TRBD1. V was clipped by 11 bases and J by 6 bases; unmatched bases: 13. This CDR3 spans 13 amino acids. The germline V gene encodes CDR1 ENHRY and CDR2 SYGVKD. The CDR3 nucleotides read TGTGCCGTGAACCCGGGACAGACCGCCGAGCAGTACTTC. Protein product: CAVNPGQTAEQYF.